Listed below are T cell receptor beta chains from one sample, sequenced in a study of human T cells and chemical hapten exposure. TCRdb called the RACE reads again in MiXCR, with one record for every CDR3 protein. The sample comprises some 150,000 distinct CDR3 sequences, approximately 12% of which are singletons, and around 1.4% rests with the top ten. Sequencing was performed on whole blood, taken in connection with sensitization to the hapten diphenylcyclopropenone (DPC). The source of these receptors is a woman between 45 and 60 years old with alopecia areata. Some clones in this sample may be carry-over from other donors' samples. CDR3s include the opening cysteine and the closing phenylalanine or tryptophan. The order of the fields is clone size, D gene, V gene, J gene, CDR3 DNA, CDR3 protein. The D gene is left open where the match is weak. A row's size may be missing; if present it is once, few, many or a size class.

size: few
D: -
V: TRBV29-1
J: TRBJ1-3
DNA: TGCAGCGTTGAAGAGGTTGGAAACACCATATATTTT
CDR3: CSVEEVGNTIYF

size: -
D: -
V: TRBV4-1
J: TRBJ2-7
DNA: TGCGCCAGCAGCCTTGGGCCCGCTGGGGACTACGAGCAGTACTTC
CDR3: CASSLGPAGDYEQYF

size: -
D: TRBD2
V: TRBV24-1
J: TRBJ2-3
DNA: TGTGCCACCAGTGACCCTAGCGGGAGGACAGATACGCAGTATTTT
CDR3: CATSDPSGRTDTQYF

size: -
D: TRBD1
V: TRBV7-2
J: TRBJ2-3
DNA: TGTGCCAGCAGCCAGACAGGGATGATTGCAGATACGCAGTATTTT
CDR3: CASSQTGMIADTQYF

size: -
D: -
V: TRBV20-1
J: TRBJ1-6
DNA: TGCAGTGCTAGTAAACCGGGACCGAGTAATTCACCCCTCCACTTT
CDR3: CSASKPGPSNSPLHF

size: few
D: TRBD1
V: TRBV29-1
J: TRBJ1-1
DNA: TGCAGCGTTGTGGACAGGTCGAACACTGAAGCTTTCTTT
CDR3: CSVVDRSNTEAFF

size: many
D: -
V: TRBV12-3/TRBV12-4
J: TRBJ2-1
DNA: TGTGCCAGCACCCCGCGGGGCGCAGCTGTTAATGAGCAGTTCTTC
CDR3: CASTPRGAAVNEQFF

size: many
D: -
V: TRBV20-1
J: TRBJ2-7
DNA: TGCAGTGCTAGGGGGGCGACCCTCGACTACGAGCAGTACTTC
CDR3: CSARGATLDYEQYF

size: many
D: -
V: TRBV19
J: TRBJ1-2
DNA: TGTGCCAGTAGCCTACGGGGCGACTATGGCTACACCTTC
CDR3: CASSLRGDYGYTF

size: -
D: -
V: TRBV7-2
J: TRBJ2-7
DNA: TGTGCCAGCAGCTTATTTACGGGGGCCAAAGGAGAGCAGTACTTC
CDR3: CASSLFTGAKGEQYF

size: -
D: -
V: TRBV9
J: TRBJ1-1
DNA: TGTGCCAGCAGCCGGACCCCTTCTGAAGCTTTCTTT
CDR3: CASSRTPSEAFF

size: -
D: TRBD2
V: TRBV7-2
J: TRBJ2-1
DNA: TGTGCCAGCAGCCCGGGACTAGCGGGAGGTGAGCAGTTCTTC
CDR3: CASSPGLAGGEQFF

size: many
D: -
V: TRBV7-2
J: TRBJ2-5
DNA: TGTGCCAGCAGCTTAGGGACTCCCGGCCCGGTTTACTTC
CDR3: CASSLGTPGPVYF

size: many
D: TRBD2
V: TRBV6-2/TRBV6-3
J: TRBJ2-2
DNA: TGTGCCAGCAGCCCGAGGGGAGGGAAGGACACCGGGGAGCTGTTTTTT
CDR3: CASSPRGGKDTGELFF

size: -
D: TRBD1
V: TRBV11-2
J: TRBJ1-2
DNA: TGTGCCAGCAGCCTGGACAGGGGGGTGCTTGGCTACACCTTC
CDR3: CASSLDRGVLGYTF

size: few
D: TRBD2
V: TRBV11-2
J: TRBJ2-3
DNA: TGTGCCAGCAGCTTAGACCTAGCCTTAGCGGGAGATACGCAGTATTTT
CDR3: CASSLDLALAGDTQYF

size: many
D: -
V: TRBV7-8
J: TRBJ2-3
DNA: TGTGCCAGCAGCCCCAGGGGGGACCTCACAGATACGCAGTATTTT
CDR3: CASSPRGDLTDTQYF

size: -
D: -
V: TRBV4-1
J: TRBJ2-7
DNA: TGCGCCAGCAGCCAAGTTCTAGGCGGAAAGTACGAGCAGTACTTC
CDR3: CASSQVLGGKYEQYF

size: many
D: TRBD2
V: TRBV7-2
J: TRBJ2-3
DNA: TGTGCCAGCAGCTTAGCGCGTAGCGGGAGGGCCTTAGATACGCAGTATTTT
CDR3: CASSLARSGRALDTQYF

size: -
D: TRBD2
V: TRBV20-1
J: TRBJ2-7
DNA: TGCAGTGCCCAACTAGCGGGAGCCCCTTACGAGCAGTACTTC
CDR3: CSAQLAGAPYEQYF

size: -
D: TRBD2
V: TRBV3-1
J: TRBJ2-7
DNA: TGTGCCAGCAGCAACGGGAGGTACGAGCAGTACTTC
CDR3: CASSNGRYEQYF

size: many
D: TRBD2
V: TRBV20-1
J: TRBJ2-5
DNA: TGCAGTGCCGGGACTAGCGGGAGGGCAGAGACCCAGTACTTC
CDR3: CSAGTSGRAETQYF

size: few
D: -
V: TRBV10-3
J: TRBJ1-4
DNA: TGTGCCATCAGGGAGGGGCCCGCAACTAATGAAAAACTGTTTTTT
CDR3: CAIREGPATNEKLFF

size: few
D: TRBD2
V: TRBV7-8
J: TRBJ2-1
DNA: TGTGCCAGCAGCTTAGGTCAAGCGGGAGAACGAGTTGAGCAGTTCTTC
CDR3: CASSLGQAGERVEQFF

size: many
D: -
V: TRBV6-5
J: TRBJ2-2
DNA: TGTGCCAGCAAGAAACGGCGGAACACCGGGGAGCTGTTTTTT
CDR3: CASKKRRNTGELFF

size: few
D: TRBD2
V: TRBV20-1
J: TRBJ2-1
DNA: TGCAGTGCTCAGAATTCCGGGACTAGGAATTTCTTC
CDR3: CSAQNSGTRNFF

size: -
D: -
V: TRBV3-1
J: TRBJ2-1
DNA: TGTGCCAGCAGCCCTCCCGAGGAATACCCGGCGCGGGAGCAGTTCTTC
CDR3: CASSPPEEYPAREQFF

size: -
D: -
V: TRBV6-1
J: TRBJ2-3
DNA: TGTGCCAGCAGTCTCCGCTCTGCAGATACGCAGTATTTT
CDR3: CASSLRSADTQYF

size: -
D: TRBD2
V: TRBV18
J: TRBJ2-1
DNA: TGTGCCAGCTCAACCAGGGCTAGCGGGATCCATGAGCAGTTCTTC
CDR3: CASSTRASGIHEQFF

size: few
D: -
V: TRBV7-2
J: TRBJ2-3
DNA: TGTGCCAGCAGCCCCGGGATAGCGGAAGATACGCAGTATTTT
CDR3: CASSPGIAEDTQYF

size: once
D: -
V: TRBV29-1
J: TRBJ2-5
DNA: TGCAGCGTTTCACACAAGCCCCAAGAGACCCAGTACTTC
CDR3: CSVSHKPQETQYF